This passage covers 24 T cell receptor beta chains from one sample sequenced in a study of long-term antiretroviral therapy in people with HIV. This was the immunoSEQ v3.0 assay at survey level. Method: immunoSEQ multiplex PCR; TCRdb's copy keeps in-frame clones and lacks some. This table has about 28,000 clones, roughly 80% appearing once. The sequences come from unsorted PBMCs, collected 3 years after starting antiretroviral therapy. Receptors originate from a man in his forties with HIV.

The chain carries TRBV5-4 and TRBJ1-1, with a possible D match to TRBD1 (6 bases). The V end lost 2 bases, the J end lost 8 bases, and 16 bases lay between the germline ends. CDR1 and CDR2 (germline): SGHNT, YYREEE (reference sequence). This CDR3 region has 14 residues. The CDR3 protein is CASSFYGPQGEAFF. CDR3 DNA: TGTGCCAGCAGCTTTTACGGTCCACAGGGAGAAGCTTTCTTT.

V gene TRBV6-1 combines with J gene TRBJ1-5; TRBD1 matches at 8 bases. The junction had 4 bases not matched to a gene; V was cut back by 1 base and J by 5 bases. Germline CDR1 and CDR2: MNHNS and SASEGT. CDR3 length equals 15 residues. The CDR3, as DNA: TGTGCCAGCAGTGAAGGGACAGGGTATTATCAGCCCCAGCATTTT. Amino acid sequence: CASSEGTGYYQPQHF.

The chain links TRBV19 to TRBJ1-2; TRBD1 is a possible D gene (5 bases). The V gene's germline CDR1 is LNHDA and CDR2 SQIVND (reference sequence). The V and J ends lost 8 bases and 0 bases respectively, with 10 bases between them. The CDR3 totals 13 residues. CDR3 amino acids: CASSDTSNYGYTF. CDR3 DNA: TGTGCCAGTTCGGACACATCTAACTATGGCTACACCTTC.

The rearrangement joins TRBV7-9 to TRBJ1-2; D possibly corresponds to TRBD1 (5 bases). The CDR3 is made up of 16 amino acids. With 5 bases removed from V and 1 base from J, the gap between germline ends came to 17 bases. Germline CDR1 is SEHNR and CDR2 is FQNEAQ (reference sequence). The CDR3 reads CASSVTGTADNYGYTF. The CDR3, as DNA: TGTGCCAGCAGCGTCACCGGGACGGCCGATAACTATGGCTACACCTTC.

This rearrangement joins TRBV28 to TRBJ2-5; 9 bases align to TRBD1. The CDR3 covers 15 residues. Trimming took 7 bases from V and 2 from J; bases not matched to a gene: 8. The V gene's germline CDR1 is MDHEN and CDR2 SYDVKM. The CDR3 nucleotides are TGTGCCAGCAATCAACCCGGGACAGGGCAAGAGACCCAGTACTTC. This sequence encodes CASNQPGTGQETQYF.

V usage is TRBV5-6 and J usage is TRBJ2-1; D is perhaps TRBD1 (6 bases). Looked up from germline, CDR1 is SGHDT and CDR2 is YYEEEE. Deletions cut 4 bases from V and 0 bases from J, with 17 bases between. The CDR3 length is 17 residues. The CDR3 region has the DNA TGTGCCAGCAGCGCCCCCGGGACACTTAGCTCCTACAATGAGCAGTTCTTC. The encoded protein is CASSAPGTLSSYNEQFF.

The V and J genes are TRBV7-3 and TRBJ2-3; D gene unclear. Germline V gives CDR1 SGHTA, CDR2 FQGTGA. V was clipped by 5 bases and J by 8 bases, with 8 bases between them. The CDR3 has 11 amino acids. The chain's CDR3 is CASSNTTTQYF. The CDR3 region has the DNA TGTGCCAGCAGCAACACCACTACGCAGTATTTT. Drawing the rest from reference TRBV7-3 and TRBJ2-3, the complete variable domain is GAGVSQTPSNKVTEKGKYVELRCDPISGHTALYWYRQSLGQGPEFLIYFQGTGAADDSGLPNDRFFAVRPEGSVSTLKIQRTERGDSAVYLCASSNTTTQYFGPGTRLTVL.

The chain carries TRBV7-9 and TRBJ1-2; D call uncertain. Trimming removed 2 bases from V and 6 bases from J, with 7 bases in between. The V gene's germline CDR1 is SEHNR and CDR2 FQNEAQ (reference sequence). This CDR3 has 12 amino acids. As DNA, the CDR3 is TGTGCCAGCAGCTTATCGGGGAATGGCTACACCTTC. Its protein product is CASSLSGNGYTF.

The gene calls are TRBV19 and TRBJ2-6; the match to TRBD1 covers 10 bases. Germline assignment: CDR1 LNHDA and CDR2 SQIVND (reference sequence). This CDR3 comprises 17 residues. The V and J ends lost 6 bases and 0 bases, in that order; junction bases with no gene match: 5. CDR3 residues: CASSTGTGDSGANVLTF. The CDR3 nucleotides read TGTGCCAGTAGCACCGGGACAGGGGACTCTGGGGCCAACGTCCTGACTTTC.

This clone was seen just once. This rearrangement joins TRBV30 to TRBJ2-3; 8 bases fit TRBD1. This CDR3 contains 13 residues. Germline-derived CDR1 and CDR2 are GTSNPN and SVGIG (reference sequence). CDR3 in amino acids: CAYRGEAADTQYF. CDR3 sequence (DNA): TGTGCATACAGGGGGGAGGCGGCAGATACGCAGTATTTT.

V gene TRBV19 combines with J gene TRBJ2-6; a possible D gene is TRBD2 (6 bases). The germline gives CDR1 LNHDA, CDR2 SQIVND (reference sequence). CDR3 size: 15 residues. The V gene lost 8 bases and the J gene lost 1 base, with 12 bases spanning the gap. DNA of the CDR3: TGTGCCAGTCGGGAGCTCAGTTCTGGGGCCAACGTCCTGACTTTC. Translating gives CASRELSSGANVLTF.

The chain combines TRBV19 with TRBJ1-4; D ambiguous. Germline loops: CDR1 LNHDA, CDR2 SQIVND (reference sequence). The CDR3 is made up of 14 amino acids. Trimming took off 4 bases at V and 2 bases at J, with 8 bases between the two ends. CDR3 sequence reads: CASSRRATNEKLFF. The CDR3 region has the DNA TGTGCCAGTAGTAGGCGGGCGACTAATGAAAAACTGTTTTTT.

The chain links TRBV5-1 to TRBJ2-7; the match to TRBD2 covers 8 bases. With 0 bases clipped from V and 5 bases from J, the junction kept 7 bases outside the gene matches. Germline V gives CDR1 SGHRS, CDR2 YFSETQ. There are 15 residues in the CDR3. The DNA for the CDR3 is TGCGCCAGCAGCTTGGGGGTGACTAGCGCCAACGAGCAGTACTTC. Translation gives CASSLGVTSANEQYF.

This sequence joins TRBV7-9 and TRBJ1-2, with TRBD1 as a possible D gene (6 bases). The V end was cut by 4 bases, the J end by 0 bases, with 21 bases between. The CDR3 totals 18 residues. Per germline, CDR1 SEHNR and CDR2 FQNEAQ (reference sequence). CDR3 in amino acids: CASSSRDTLLSANYGYTF. The CDR3 DNA reads TGTGCCAGCAGCTCGCGGGACACCCTTTTATCAGCTAACTATGGCTACACCTTC.

The chain joins TRBV6-5 to TRBJ2-7; D gene ambiguous. Deletions cut 2 bases from V and 0 bases from J, with 8 bases between. CDR1 MNHEY and CDR2 SVGAGI come from the germline V gene. The CDR3 has 14 amino acids. In DNA form, the CDR3 reads TGTGCCAGCAGTTACATGAGCAACTCCTACGAGCAGTACTTC. Amino acids: CASSYMSNSYEQYF.

This clone came up a few times. The rearrangement links TRBV5-1 to TRBJ1-2; no firm D call. Trimming took 0 bases from V and 4 from J, leaving 10 bases between them. The length of the CDR3 is 14 residues. CDR1 and CDR2 (germline): SGHRS, YFSETQ. CDR3 region: CASSLEGSVYGYTF. The DNA of the CDR3 is TGCGCCAGCAGCTTGGAAGGCAGCGTCTATGGCTACACCTTC.

The rearrangement uses TRBV4-2 and TRBJ2-1; 14 bases agree with TRBD2. The germline CDR1 and CDR2 sequences are LGHNA and YNFKEQ. The CDR3 consists of 16 residues. Germline trimming cut 4 bases from V and 9 bases from J; bases unmatched to any gene: 8. CDR3 sequence: CASSRDPGLAGVEQFF. The CDR3, as DNA: TGTGCCAGCAGCCGAGACCCGGGACTAGCGGGAGTTGAGCAGTTCTTC.

This chain uses TRBV6-1 with TRBJ1-2, with a possible D match to TRBD1 (5 bases). V dropped 7 bases and J dropped 0 bases, with 12 bases sitting between them. Germline lookup yields CDR1 MNHNS and CDR2 SASEGT. CDR3 size: 14 residues. The DNA of the CDR3 is TGTGCCAGCACCACAGGCCCAGCTAACTATGGCTACACCTTC. This codes for CASTTGPANYGYTF.

The gene calls are TRBV27 and TRBJ2-7; D possibly corresponds to TRBD1 (5 bases). With 5 bases removed from V and 6 bases from J, the gap between germline ends came to 14 bases. Germline lookup yields CDR1 MNHEY and CDR2 SMNVEV (reference sequence). The CDR3 runs 13 residues. The CDR3 DNA follows: TGTGCCAGCAGTCCCAGTGGACAAACCGAGCAGTACTTC. This encodes CASSPSGQTEQYF.

This clone was observed a single time. The rearrangement joins TRBV7-2 to TRBJ1-2, with 7 bases lining up with TRBD1. CDR3 length: 13 residues. The germline V gene encodes CDR1 SGHTA and CDR2 FQGNSA. V was clipped by 5 bases and J by 3 bases; unmatched bases: 3. CDR3 in DNA: TGTGCCAGCAGCGTACAGGGGTACTATGGCTACACCTTC. As protein: CASSVQGYYGYTF. The full variable domain, completed using reference TRBV7-2 and TRBJ1-2, is GAGVSQSPSNKVTEKGKDVELRCDPISGHTALYWYRQSLGQGLEFLIYFQGNSAPDKSGLPSDRFSAERTGGSVSTLTIQRTQQEDSAVYLCASSVQGYYGYTFGSGTRLTVV.

V and J are TRBV10-1 and TRBJ2-4; no clear D gene. The V and J ends lost 6 bases and 1 base respectively, with 10 bases between them. The CDR3 covers 14 residues. Germline loops: CDR1 WNHNN, CDR2 SYGVQD (reference sequence). CDR3 sequence: CASSTQSAKNIQYF. CDR3 coding DNA: TGCGCCAGCAGCACGCAGTCCGCCAAAAACATTCAGTACTTC.

About this clone: One end of the junction does not line up with germline, which may come from a read error. The chain employs TRBV29-1 and TRBJ1-2; D ambiguous. This CDR3 contains 11 residues. CDR1 is SQVTM and CDR2 is ANQGSEA in the germline V gene. In nucleotides, the CDR3 is TGCAGCGTCCCAGAGGGTAGCGCCAGGTTCTTC. It translates to CSVPEGSARFF.

The chain has TRBV7-9 and TRBJ2-6; 10 nucleotides agree with TRBD2. The germline gives CDR1 SEHNR, CDR2 FQNEAQ (reference sequence). Unmatched junction bases numbered 4, after V lost 2 bases and J lost 3 bases. The CDR3 length is 17 residues. The CDR3 DNA reads as TGTGCCAGCAGCTTACTAGCGGGAGTCTTTGGGGCCAACGTCCTGACTTTC. The encoded protein is CASSLLAGVFGANVLTF.

The gene calls are TRBV19 and TRBJ2-7; 7 positions match TRBD2. V lost 5 bases, J lost 3 bases, and 10 bases stayed unmatched. CDR3 length: 15 amino acids. Looked up from germline, CDR1 is LNHDA and CDR2 is SQIVND (reference sequence). This CDR3 is CASSPPGGWSYEQYF. The CDR3 nucleotides read TGTGCCAGTAGTCCGCCGGGGGGTTGGAGCTACGAGCAGTACTTC. The full variable domain, with the rest looked up from reference TRBV19 and TRBJ2-7, is DGGITQSPKYLFRKEGQNVTLSCEQNLNHDAMYWYRQDPGQGLRLIYYSQIVNDFQKGDIAEGYSVSREKKESFPLTVTSAQKNPTAFYLCASSPPGGWSYEQYFGPGTRLTVT.